This T cell receptor beta chain is from a study of breast tumors, draining lymph nodes, adjacent tissues. Findings and limits, study-wide: Tumor repertoires ranked between lymph nodes and nontumor tissue in diversity, with V and J gene preferences. Data only fit, rather than demonstrated, lymph node origin of most tumor T cells. Most tumor T cells seemingly derive from lymph node, then expand in tumor. Luminal-like breast cancer showed significantly higher tumor–nontumor repertoire similarity than basal-like.

Samples came from axillary lymph nodes draining the breast cancer. This clonotype was detected a few times. Its antigen is unknown. A much bigger clone sits one base away, suggesting this may be a read error. TCRdb used MiXCR to reprocess the multiplex PCR reads, holding one entry per CDR3 protein. This table holds 85,000 to 120,000 distinct CDR3 sequences, 30% found once. Germline V gene lookup returns CDR1 SGDLS and CDR2 YYNGEE. The CDR3 extends over 15 amino acids. The chain combines TRBV9 with TRBJ1-2, with 7 bases identical to TRBD1. The sequenced sample was axillary lymph node tissue. The TCR was taken from a female donor with breast cancer. Some clones in this sample may be carry-over from other donors' samples. The CDR3 nucleotides read TGTGCCAGCAGCGGCTCAGGGGGGAGGGACTATGGCTCCACCTTC. Its translation: CASSGSGGRDYGSTF.